These 28 T cell receptor beta chains were all obtained from the same sample, sequenced in a study of T cell changes during pregnancy in multiple sclerosis. Generated by immunoSEQ multiplex PCR, the TCRdb table keeps only in-frame clones and is missing some. The sample carries around 40,000 clones, around 90% recorded once. The material was CD4+ T cells from peripheral blood mononuclear cells, obtained in the third trimester of pregnancy. Receptors were obtained from a female donor with multiple sclerosis, enrolled in a pregnancy study.

The chain links TRBV6-5 to TRBJ2-1; D possibly corresponds to TRBD1 (5 bases). In germline, CDR1 is MNHEY, CDR2 SVGAGI. Between the trimmed V and J ends, which lost 6 bases and 8 bases, there was a span of 14 bases. The CDR3 is 13 residues long. In nucleotides, the CDR3 is TGTGCCAGCAGGCGACTCCAGGGCGATGAGCAGTTCTTC. Amino acid sequence: CASRRLQGDEQFF.

CDR3 protein: CASSYSTGGNYEQYF. CDR3 bases: TGTGCCAGCAGTTACTCGACAGGAGGAAATTACGAGCAGTACTTC. V is TRBV6-5 and J is TRBJ2-7, with TRBD1 as a possible D gene (6 bases). This CDR3 spans 15 amino acids. The germline gives CDR1 MNHEY, CDR2 SVGAGI. V lost 0 bases and J lost 4, with 13 bases in between.

The rearrangement links TRBV2 to TRBJ1-5; unclear D gene. V dropped 6 bases and J dropped 6 bases, with 12 bases sitting between them. The CDR3 consists of 13 residues. CDR1 and CDR2 (germline): SNHLY, FYNNEI. CDR3: CASRLESTQPQHF. DNA of the CDR3: TGTGCCAGCAGACTGGAGTCCACTCAGCCCCAGCATTTT. Using reference TRBV2 and TRBJ1-5 for the parts outside the CDR3, the full variable domain is EPEVTQTPSHQVTQMGQEVILRCVPISNHLYFYWYRQILGQKVEFLVSFYNNEISEKSEIFDDQFSVERPDGSNFTLKIRSTKLEDSAMYFCASRLESTQPQHFGDGTRLSIL.

The V gene is TRBV6-1, the J gene TRBJ1-5; TRBD1 matches 8 bases. This CDR3 region has 16 residues. The germline V gene encodes CDR1 MNHNS and CDR2 SASEGT. V dropped 2 bases and J dropped 3; count of bases not matched to a gene: 6. The CDR3 here is CASSEQGAPSNQPQHF. CDR3 nucleotide sequence: TGTGCCAGCAGTGAACAGGGGGCCCCCTCCAATCAGCCCCAGCATTTT.

The chain has TRBV5-6 and TRBJ2-7; TRBD2 might be the D (5 bases). In germline, CDR1 is SGHDT, CDR2 YYEEEE. The V gene lost 2 bases and the J gene lost 0 bases, with 12 bases spanning the gap. This CDR3 region has 15 residues. The CDR3 nucleotides are TGTGCCAGCAGCTTTTCAGCGGTTATCTCCTACGAGCAGTACTTC. It translates to CASSFSAVISYEQYF.

The chain links TRBV2 to TRBJ1-1; 7 bases fit TRBD1. The CDR3 length is 12 residues. Germline CDR1 reads SNHLY; CDR2 reads FYNNEI. With 3 bases clipped from V and 10 bases from J, the junction kept 5 bases outside the gene matches. The CDR3 sequence: CASSDQGVGAFF. The DNA of the CDR3 is TGTGCCAGCAGTGATCAGGGGGTCGGAGCTTTCTTT.

The rearrangement joins TRBV7-6 to TRBJ2-5; 8 nucleotides match TRBD2. The CDR3 runs 14 residues. With V trimmed by 5 bases and J by 2 bases, 4 bases remained unmatched. Per the germline V gene, CDR1 is SGHVS and CDR2 is FNYEAQ. CDR3 sequence (DNA): TGTGCCAGCAGCCGTAGCGGGACTCAAGAGACCCAGTACTTC. Translation: CASSRSGTQETQYF.

J is TRBJ2-5 and V is TRBV18; D is ambiguous. Deletions cut 6 bases from V and 5 bases from J, with 16 bases between. CDR3 length: 14 amino acids. Germline V CDR1 and CDR2: KGHSH, LQKENI. This chain's CDR3 is CASSPLGPPETQYF. CDR3 coding DNA: TGTGCCAGCTCTCCTCTGGGCCCCCCTGAGACCCAGTACTTC.

This chain joins TRBV5-6 and TRBJ2-7; weak D call: TRBD2 (6 bases). V gave up 4 bases and J gave up 2 bases, with 19 bases separating them. The CDR3 length is 16 residues. The germline gives CDR1 SGHDT, CDR2 YYEEEE. CDR3 sequence reads: CASSDGAGSSAYEQYF. CDR3 DNA sequence: TGTGCCAGCAGCGACGGGGCGGGAAGCTCTGCCTACGAGCAGTACTTC.

This clone was seen a single time. The rearrangement joins TRBV2 to TRBJ2-5; 7 bases match TRBD1. The CDR3 has 15 amino acids. V was pared by 6 bases and J by 2 bases, with 9 bases of the junction left unmatched. Germline lookup yields CDR1 SNHLY and CDR2 FYNNEI. The CDR3 here is CASSKDQTGQETQYF. DNA of the CDR3: TGTGCCAGCAGCAAGGACCAGACAGGGCAAGAGACCCAGTACTTC.

V and J are TRBV10-2 and TRBJ2-7; no reliable D call. The CDR3 spans 12 residues. V was clipped by 3 bases and J by 6 bases, with 9 bases between them. CDR1 and CDR2 (germline): WSHSY, SAAADI. The chain's CDR3 is CASSDPTSEQYF. The CDR3 DNA reads TGCGCCAGCAGTGACCCGACAAGCGAGCAGTACTTC.

The DNA for the CDR3 is TGTGCCAGCAGCCAAGGGCTAGCGGGAGGATTTGAGACCCAGTACTTC. This sequence encodes CASSQGLAGGFETQYF. The V and J genes are TRBV14 and TRBJ2-5; 11 bases match TRBD2. The germline V gene has CDR1 SGHDN and CDR2 FVKESK. The CDR3 is 16 amino acids. V was pared by 1 base and J by 5 bases, with 6 bases of the junction left unmatched.

The chain carries TRBV5-1 and TRBJ2-3, with TRBD2 identical over 11 bases. The germline V gene has CDR1 SGHRS and CDR2 YFSETQ. After removal of 0 bases from V and 3 bases from J, the junction contained 3 bases not matched to a gene. The CDR3 contains 16 residues. CDR3 coding DNA: TGCGCCAGCAGCTTGGATAGCGGGAGGGCTACAGATACGCAGTATTTT. The encoded protein is CASSLDSGRATDTQYF.

The V call is TRBV10-3, the J call TRBJ2-2; TRBD2 might be the D (5 bases). V lost 0 bases to trimming and J lost 2 bases, with 10 bases between them. The CDR3 is 16 amino acids. CDR1 is ENHRY and CDR2 is SYGVKD in the germline V gene. The CDR3 sequence is CAISESRTGNTGELFF. In DNA form, the CDR3 reads TGTGCCATCAGTGAGTCGAGAACGGGAAACACCGGGGAGCTGTTTTTT.

The chain is built from TRBV5-1 and TRBJ2-5, with TRBD2 as a possible D gene (5 bases). The V and J ends lost 4 bases and 5 bases respectively, with 15 bases between them. The CDR3 is 14 residues long. The germline V gene has CDR1 SGHRS and CDR2 YFSETQ. CDR3 DNA sequence: TGCGCCAGCAGCGCGGGCCCGGGTGCGGAGACCCAGTACTTC. It encodes CASSAGPGAETQYF.

The V gene is TRBV6-6, the J gene TRBJ2-3; possible D gene TRBD2, 5 bases. Germline-derived CDR1 and CDR2 are MNHNY and SVGAGI (reference sequence). The germline V and J ends were trimmed by 2 bases and 3 bases, with 6 bases remaining between them. This CDR3 spans 13 amino acids. CDR3 in amino acids: CASSYGETDTQYF. CDR3 sequence (DNA): TGTGCCAGCAGTTACGGGGAGACAGATACGCAGTATTTT.

This clone appeared once. The chain carries TRBV6-5 and TRBJ1-5; 7 nucleotides agree with TRBD1. The germline V gene encodes CDR1 MNHEY and CDR2 SVGAGI. This CDR3 is 14 amino acids long. The J segment lost 2 bases and the V segment lost 4 bases, leaving 2 bases of the junction unmatched. CDR3 nucleotides: TGTGCCAGCAGTTTCGACAGGGGCAATCAGCCCCAGCATTTT. It is translated as CASSFDRGNQPQHF.

V and J are TRBV10-2 and TRBJ1-5; no clear D. CDR3 length: 14 residues. V shed 0 bases and J shed 6 bases, with 9 bases lying between them. Germline CDR1 and CDR2: WSHSY and SAAADI. The CDR3, as DNA: TGCGCCAGCAGTGAGTCTGCAGGAAGTCAGCCCCAGCATTTT. This gives the protein CASSESAGSQPQHF.

The count of this clone is one. The gene calls are TRBV2 and TRBJ2-1, with D maybe TRBD2 (6 bases). V was pared by 6 bases and J by 0 bases, with 12 bases between. Germline values: CDR1 SNHLY, CDR2 FYNNEI. This CDR3 is built from 15 residues. The CDR3 bases are TGTGCCAGCAGACTACAGGAGGGCTCCTACAATGAGCAGTTCTTC. Amino acids: CASRLQEGSYNEQFF.

CDR3 loop: CASSLGYTDTQYF. CDR3 nucleotide sequence: TGTGCCAGCAGCTTAGGCTATACAGATACGCAGTATTTT. This rearrangement joins TRBV7-2 to TRBJ2-3; no clear D. The CDR3 covers 13 residues. CDR1 SGHTA and CDR2 FQGNSA come from the germline V gene. V shed 1 base and J shed 3 bases, with 5 bases lying between them.

This chain connects TRBV30 to TRBJ2-3; 14 nucleotides match TRBD2. V was pared by 4 bases and J by 5 bases, with 5 bases of the junction left unmatched. This CDR3 has 15 amino acids. The germline gives CDR1 GTSNPN, CDR2 SVGIG (reference sequence). CDR3 in amino acids: CAWTRLAGGIDTQYF. The CDR3 nucleotides are TGTGCCTGGACGAGACTAGCGGGGGGGATAGATACGCAGTATTTT.

This chain uses TRBV14 with TRBJ2-2; 8 nucleotides agree with TRBD2. The CDR3 runs 14 residues. J gave up 3 bases and V 4 bases, and 1 base lay outside the gene matches. Germline V CDR1 and CDR2: SGHDN, FVKESK. The CDR3 loop reads CASSPSGYTGELFF. DNA of the CDR3: TGTGCCAGCAGCCCTAGCGGGTACACCGGGGAGCTGTTTTTT.

The V call is TRBV18, the J call TRBJ1-2; no clear D. The V gene lost 0 bases and the J gene lost 4 bases, with 6 bases spanning the gap. Germline lookup yields CDR1 KGHSH and CDR2 LQKENI. The CDR3 has 13 amino acids. The chain's CDR3 is CASSPPGSYGYTF. The CDR3 DNA is TGTGCCAGCTCACCACCAGGGAGCTATGGCTACACCTTC.

CDR3 in amino acids: CASSSGLGDTQYF. The CDR3 DNA reads as TGTGCCAGCAGCTCTGGACTGGGAGATACGCAGTATTTT. The chain has TRBV11-3 and TRBJ2-3; a weak D match, TRBD2 (5 bases). The CDR3 is made up of 13 amino acids. Trimming took off 4 bases at V and 5 bases at J, with 10 bases between the two ends. From germline, CDR1 is SGHNT and CDR2 YENEEA.

This clone was counted a single time. This rearrangement joins TRBV19 to TRBJ2-3; the match to TRBD2 covers 10 bases. Germline V gene data show CDR1 as LNHDA and CDR2 as SQIVND (reference sequence). The ends lost 5 bases at V and 2 bases at J; junction bases unmatched: 1. The length of the CDR3 is 14 residues. As DNA, the CDR3 is TGTGCCAGTAGTCTAGCGGGAGACACAGATACGCAGTATTTT. This translates into CASSLAGDTDTQYF.

This chain links TRBV5-4 with TRBJ1-3, with D unclear. The germline V gene encodes CDR1 SGHNT and CDR2 YYREEE (reference sequence). The V end lost 0 bases, the J end lost 4 bases, and 5 bases lay between the germline ends. This CDR3 contains 13 residues. The CDR3 protein is CASSLGRGNTIYF. CDR3 in DNA: TGTGCCAGCAGCTTGGGGAGGGGAAACACCATATATTTT. Full variable domain (missing parts from reference TRBV5-4 and TRBJ1-3): ETGVTQSPTHLIKTRGQQVTLRCSSQSGHNTVSWYQQALGQGPQFIFQYYREEENGRGNFPPRFSGLQFPNYSSELNVNALELDDSALYLCASSLGRGNTIYFGEGSWLTVV.

The rearrangement links TRBV10-2 to TRBJ2-7, with no clear D. The V and J ends lost 0 bases and 12 bases respectively, with 9 bases between them. The CDR3 loop spans 11 amino acids. Germline CDR1 WSHSY, CDR2 SAAADI. The CDR3 loop is CASSESEVRYF. The CDR3, as DNA: TGCGCCAGCAGTGAGTCTGAGGTGCGGTACTTC.

This clone has a single count. The V gene is TRBV19, the J gene TRBJ2-1, with 9 bases aligning to TRBD2. Per germline, CDR1 LNHDA and CDR2 SQIVND (reference sequence). This CDR3 spans 14 amino acids. The J segment lost 10 bases and the V segment lost 11 bases, leaving 15 bases of the junction unmatched. CDR3 DNA: TGTGCCTCCAACCCCCAGCGGGAGGTGGGAGAGCAGTTCTTC. It is translated as CASNPQREVGEQFF.